The subject of this entry is one T cell receptor beta chain. Its target is unknown. Its ends do not fully match the called genes, so a read error is possible. Amplification used 60 Vbeta primers and 13 Jbeta primers. Generated by immunoSEQ multiplex PCR, the TCRdb table keeps only in-frame clones and is missing some. The sample holds roughly 180,000 clones, about 79% seen once. These data originate in a study of cytomegalovirus exposure and HLA in healthy donors. At the level of the study: From HLA-typed donors, an early data release held some 91 million unique TCRs.

In germline, CDR1 is SGHVS, CDR2 FQNEAQ. This CDR3 is built from 15 residues. Points from the study as a whole: Links to common viral pathogens appeared, in a later analysis, for several of the most significant clusters. The investigators catalogued some 150 TCR beta chains as cytomegalovirus-associated. In a later analysis, TCR beta V- and J-gene trimming showed a link to a missense DCLRE1C variant.

The genes are TRBV7-8 and TRBJ2-3, with 7 bases fitting TRBD1. The sequence was obtained from a man between 45 and 60 years old in good health and CMV-seropositive. The specimen was PBMCs. The CDR3 nucleotides read TGTGCCAGCAGCTTACGGGACAGAGGCACAGATACGCGGTATTTT. It is translated as CASSLRDRGTDTRYF. Looking up the rest from reference TRBV7-8 and TRBJ2-3 gives the full variable domain: GAGVSQSPRYKVAKRGQDVALRCDPISGHVSLFWYQQALGQGPEFLTYFQNEAQLDKSGLPSDRFFAERPEGSVSTLKIQRTQQEDSAVYLCASSLRDRGTDTRYFGPGTRLTVL.